This record covers a single T cell receptor beta chain. The target antigen is unknown. The source of the sample is a study of shared clonotypes between healthy human individuals. The wider study: Each donor's CD4 naive and CD4 memory cells filled three plates apiece, CD8 naive two, and CD8 memory one.

Study-wide findings and caveats: Owing to a small donor count, the genetic and exposure-history diversity represented was limited.

Assay: immunoSEQ multiplex PCR; the TCRdb copy retains only in-frame clones and omits some. This sample has a few hundred thousand clones, with over 75% found just once. CDR1 is MNHNS and CDR2 is SASEGT in the germline V gene. The CDR3 is 15 residues long. V lost 4 bases, J lost 7 bases, and 11 bases stayed unmatched. This receptor was taken from a man aged 18 to 29 in good health. This chain uses TRBV6-1 with TRBJ2-7; 9 nucleotides match TRBD2. The sample consisted of memory CD8+ T cells sorted from blood. As for subset: CD45RO+ cells pooled with CCR7-negative TemRA cells. CDR3 bases: TGTGCCAGCAGTGCCCTCGTGGCGGGAGGGGATGAGCAGTACTTC. It specifies CASSALVAGGDEQYF.